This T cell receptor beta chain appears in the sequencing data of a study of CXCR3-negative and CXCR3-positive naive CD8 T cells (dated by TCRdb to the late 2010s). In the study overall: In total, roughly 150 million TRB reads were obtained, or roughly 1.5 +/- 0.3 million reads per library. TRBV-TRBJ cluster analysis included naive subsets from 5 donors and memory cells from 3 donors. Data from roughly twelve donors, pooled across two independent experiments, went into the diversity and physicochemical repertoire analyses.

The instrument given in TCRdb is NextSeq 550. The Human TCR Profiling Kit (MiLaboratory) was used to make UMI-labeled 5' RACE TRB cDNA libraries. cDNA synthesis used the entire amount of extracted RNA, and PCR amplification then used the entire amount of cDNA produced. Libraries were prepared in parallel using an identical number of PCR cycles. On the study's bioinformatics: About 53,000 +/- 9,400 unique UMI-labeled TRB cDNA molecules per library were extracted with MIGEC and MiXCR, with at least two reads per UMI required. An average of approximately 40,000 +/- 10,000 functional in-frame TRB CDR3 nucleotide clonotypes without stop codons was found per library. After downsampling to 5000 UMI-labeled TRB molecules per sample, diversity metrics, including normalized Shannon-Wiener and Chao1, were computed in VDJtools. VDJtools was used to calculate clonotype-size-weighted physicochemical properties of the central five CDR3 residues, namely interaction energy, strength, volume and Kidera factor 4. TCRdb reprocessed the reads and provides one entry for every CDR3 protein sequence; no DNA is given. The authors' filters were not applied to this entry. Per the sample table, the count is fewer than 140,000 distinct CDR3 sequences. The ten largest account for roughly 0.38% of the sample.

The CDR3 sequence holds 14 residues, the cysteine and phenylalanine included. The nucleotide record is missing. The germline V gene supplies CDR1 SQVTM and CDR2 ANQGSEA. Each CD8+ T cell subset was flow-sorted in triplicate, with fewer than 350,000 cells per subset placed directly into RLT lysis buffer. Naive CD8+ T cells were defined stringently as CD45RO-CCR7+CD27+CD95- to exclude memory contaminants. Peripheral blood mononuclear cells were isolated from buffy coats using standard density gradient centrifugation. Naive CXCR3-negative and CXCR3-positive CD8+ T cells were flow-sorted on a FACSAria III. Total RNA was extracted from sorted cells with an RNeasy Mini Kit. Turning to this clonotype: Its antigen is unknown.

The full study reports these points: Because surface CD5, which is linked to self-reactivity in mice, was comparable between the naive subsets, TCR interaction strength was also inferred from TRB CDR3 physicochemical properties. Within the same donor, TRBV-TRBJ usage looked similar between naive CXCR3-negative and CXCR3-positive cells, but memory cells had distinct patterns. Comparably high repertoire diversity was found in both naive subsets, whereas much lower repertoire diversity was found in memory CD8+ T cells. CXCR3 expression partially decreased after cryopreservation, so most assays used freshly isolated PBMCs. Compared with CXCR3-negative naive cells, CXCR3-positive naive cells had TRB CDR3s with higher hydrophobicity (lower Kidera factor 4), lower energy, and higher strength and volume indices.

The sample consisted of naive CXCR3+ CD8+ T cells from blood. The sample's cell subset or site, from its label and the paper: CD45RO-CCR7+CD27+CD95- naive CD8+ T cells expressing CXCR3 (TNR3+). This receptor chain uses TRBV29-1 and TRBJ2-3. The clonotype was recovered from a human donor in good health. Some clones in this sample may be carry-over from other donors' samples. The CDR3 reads CSVASGEPIYTQYF.